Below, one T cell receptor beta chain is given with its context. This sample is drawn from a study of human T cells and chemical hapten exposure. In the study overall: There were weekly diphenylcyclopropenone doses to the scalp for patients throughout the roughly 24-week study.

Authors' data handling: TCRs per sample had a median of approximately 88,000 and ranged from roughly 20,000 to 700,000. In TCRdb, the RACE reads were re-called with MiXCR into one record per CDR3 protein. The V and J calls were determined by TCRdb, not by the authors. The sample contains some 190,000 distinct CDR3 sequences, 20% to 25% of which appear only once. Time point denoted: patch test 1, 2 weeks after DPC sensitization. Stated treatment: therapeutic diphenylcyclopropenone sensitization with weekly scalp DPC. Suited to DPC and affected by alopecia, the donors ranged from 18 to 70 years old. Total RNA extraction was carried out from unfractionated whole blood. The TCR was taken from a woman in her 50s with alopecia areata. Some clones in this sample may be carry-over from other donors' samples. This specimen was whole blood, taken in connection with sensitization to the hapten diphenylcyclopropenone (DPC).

CDR3 sequence (DNA): TGTGCCAGTAGGGAGGGCCCTGGGGGCGAGCAGTACTTC. Translating it yields CASREGPGGEQYF. The J gene is TRBJ2-7, the V gene TRBV6-5; 7 bases match TRBD2. The ends lost 9 bases at V and 6 bases at J; junction bases unmatched: 11. The CDR3 is 13 residues long. CDR1 is MNHEY and CDR2 is SVGAGI in the germline V gene.